This T cell receptor beta chain was recovered during a study of shared T cell receptors in the human thymus. The CDR3 is 13 residues long. Germline assignment: CDR1 KGHSH and CDR2 LQKENI. Between the trimmed V and J ends, which lost 3 bases and 9 bases, there was a span of 9 bases. The table came from immunoSEQ multiplex PCR; TCRdb's copy has only in-frame clones and leaves some out. Among around 68,000 clones listed, around 96% were seen once. The chain is built from TRBV18 and TRBJ1-6, with D maybe TRBD1 (5 bases). Sequencing input: thymocytes. The receptor was isolated from a human donor. The CDR3 sequence is CASSPPGGSPLHF. As DNA, the CDR3 is TGTGCCAGCTCACCTCCCGGGGGTTCACCCCTCCACTTT. The complete variable domain, with remaining parts taken from reference TRBV18 and TRBJ1-6, reads NAGVMQNPRHLVRRRGQEARLRCSPMKGHSHVYWYRQLPEEGLKFMVYLQKENIIDESGMPKERFSAEFPKEGPSILRIQQVVRGDSAAYFCASSPPGGSPLHFGNGTRLTVT.